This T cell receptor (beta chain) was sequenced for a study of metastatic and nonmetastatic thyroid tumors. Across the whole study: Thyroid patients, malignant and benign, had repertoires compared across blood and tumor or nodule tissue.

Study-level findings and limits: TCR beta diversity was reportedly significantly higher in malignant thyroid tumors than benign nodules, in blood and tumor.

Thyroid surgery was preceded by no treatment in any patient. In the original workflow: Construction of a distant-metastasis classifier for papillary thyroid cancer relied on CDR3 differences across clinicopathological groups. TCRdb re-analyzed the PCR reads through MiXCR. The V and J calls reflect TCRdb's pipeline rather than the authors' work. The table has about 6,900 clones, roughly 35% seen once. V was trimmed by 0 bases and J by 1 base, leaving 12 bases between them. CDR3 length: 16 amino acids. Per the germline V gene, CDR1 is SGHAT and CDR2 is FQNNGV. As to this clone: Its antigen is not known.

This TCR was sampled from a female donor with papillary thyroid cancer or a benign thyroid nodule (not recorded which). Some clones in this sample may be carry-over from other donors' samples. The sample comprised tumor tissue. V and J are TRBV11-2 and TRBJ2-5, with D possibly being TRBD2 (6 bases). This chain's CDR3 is CASSLDLGGFQETQYF. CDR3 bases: TGTGCCAGCAGCTTAGATCTGGGGGGATTCCAAGAGACCCAGTACTTC.